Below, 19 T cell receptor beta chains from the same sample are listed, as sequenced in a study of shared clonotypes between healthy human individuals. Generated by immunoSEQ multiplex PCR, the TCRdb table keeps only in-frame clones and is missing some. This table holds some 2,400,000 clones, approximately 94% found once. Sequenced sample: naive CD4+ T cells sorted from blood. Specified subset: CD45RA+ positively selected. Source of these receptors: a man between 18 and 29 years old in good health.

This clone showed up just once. CDR3: CASSERHTYNEQFF. The CDR3 region has the DNA TGCGCCAGCAGCGAGAGACACACCTACAATGAGCAGTTCTTC. The chain carries TRBV10-1 and TRBJ2-1; D gene unclear. Trimming removed 6 bases at V and 2 bases at J, with 11 bases between. Germline CDR1 is WNHNN and CDR2 is SYGVQD (reference sequence). CDR3 length: 14 amino acids.

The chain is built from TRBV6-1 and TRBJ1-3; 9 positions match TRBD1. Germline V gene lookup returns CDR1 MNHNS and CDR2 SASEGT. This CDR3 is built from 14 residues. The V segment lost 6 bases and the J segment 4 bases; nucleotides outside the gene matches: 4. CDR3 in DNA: TGTGCCAGCAGAGCAACAGGGGGCGGAAACACCATATATTTT. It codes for CASRATGGGNTIYF.

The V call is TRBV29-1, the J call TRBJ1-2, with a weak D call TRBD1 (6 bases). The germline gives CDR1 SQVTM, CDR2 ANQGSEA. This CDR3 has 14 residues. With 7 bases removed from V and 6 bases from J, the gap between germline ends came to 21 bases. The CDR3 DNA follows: TGCAGCGCCCGTCAGCGACTTACAGGGAATGGCTACACCTTC. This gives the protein CSARQRLTGNGYTF.

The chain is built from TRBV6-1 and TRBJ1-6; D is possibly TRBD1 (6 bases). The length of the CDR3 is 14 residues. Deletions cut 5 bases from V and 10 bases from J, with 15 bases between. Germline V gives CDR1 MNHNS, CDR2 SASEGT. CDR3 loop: CASSRTALGSPLHF. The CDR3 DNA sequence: TGTGCCAGCAGTAGGACAGCTCTCGGATCACCCCTCCACTTT.

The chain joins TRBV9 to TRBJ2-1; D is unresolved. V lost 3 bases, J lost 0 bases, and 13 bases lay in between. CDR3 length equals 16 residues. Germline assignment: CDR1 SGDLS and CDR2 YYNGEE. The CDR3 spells CASSERLSSSYNEQFF. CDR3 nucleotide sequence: TGTGCCAGCAGCGAACGTCTTTCCAGCTCCTACAATGAGCAGTTCTTC.

The CDR3 protein is CASSLSSSGDGYTF. CDR3 nucleotides: TGTGCCAGCAGTTTATCGTCGTCAGGGGATGGCTACACCTTC. The chain combines TRBV28 with TRBJ1-2, with D possibly TRBD1 on 6 matching bases. The CDR3 consists of 14 residues. V was cut by 1 base and J by 6 bases, with 12 bases left in between. The V gene's germline CDR1 is MDHEN and CDR2 SYDVKM.

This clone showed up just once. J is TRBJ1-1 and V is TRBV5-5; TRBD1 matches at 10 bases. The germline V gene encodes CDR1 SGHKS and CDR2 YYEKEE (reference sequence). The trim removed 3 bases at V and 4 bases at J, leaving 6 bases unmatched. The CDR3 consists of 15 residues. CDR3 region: CASSSRDRGSTEAFF. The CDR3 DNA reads TGTGCCAGCAGCTCCCGGGACAGGGGAAGCACTGAAGCTTTCTTT.

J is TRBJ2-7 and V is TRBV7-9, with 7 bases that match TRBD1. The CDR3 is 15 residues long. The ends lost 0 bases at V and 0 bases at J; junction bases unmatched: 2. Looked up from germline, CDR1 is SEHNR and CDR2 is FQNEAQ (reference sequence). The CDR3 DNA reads TGTGCCAGCAGCTTAGCCCAGGGGGACTCCTACGAGCAGTACTTC. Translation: CASSLAQGDSYEQYF.

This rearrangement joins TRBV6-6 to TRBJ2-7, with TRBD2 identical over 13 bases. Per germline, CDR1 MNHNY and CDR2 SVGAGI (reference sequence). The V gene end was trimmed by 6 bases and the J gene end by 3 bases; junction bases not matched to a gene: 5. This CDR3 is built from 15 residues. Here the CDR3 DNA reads TGTGCCAGCAGGCGGACTAGCGGGGGACACTACGAGCAGTACTTC. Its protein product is CASRRTSGGHYEQYF.

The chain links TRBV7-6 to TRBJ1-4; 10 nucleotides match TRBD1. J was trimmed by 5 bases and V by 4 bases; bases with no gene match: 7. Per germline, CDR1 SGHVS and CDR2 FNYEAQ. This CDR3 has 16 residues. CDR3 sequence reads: CASSYGQGVGNEKLFF. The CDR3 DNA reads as TGTGCCAGCAGCTACGGACAGGGGGTCGGAAATGAAAAACTGTTTTTT.

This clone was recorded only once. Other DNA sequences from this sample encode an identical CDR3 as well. CDR3 bases: TGTGCCAGCAGTGGCGGACAGGGGGCGAGGGAGACCCAGTACTTC. Residues: CASSGGQGARETQYF. The chain combines TRBV2 with TRBJ2-5, with 11 positions matching TRBD1. This CDR3 has 15 amino acids. With V trimmed by 4 bases and J by 5 bases, 6 bases remained unmatched. CDR1 SNHLY and CDR2 FYNNEI come from the germline V gene.

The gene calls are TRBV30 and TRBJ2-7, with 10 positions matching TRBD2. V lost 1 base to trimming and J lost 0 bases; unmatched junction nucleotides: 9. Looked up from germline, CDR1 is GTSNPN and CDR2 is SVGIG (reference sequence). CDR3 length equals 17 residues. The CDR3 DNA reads TGTGCCTGGAGTGGGGGGGTAGCGGGAGGCAGCTCCTACGAGCAGTACTTC. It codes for CAWSGGVAGGSSYEQYF.

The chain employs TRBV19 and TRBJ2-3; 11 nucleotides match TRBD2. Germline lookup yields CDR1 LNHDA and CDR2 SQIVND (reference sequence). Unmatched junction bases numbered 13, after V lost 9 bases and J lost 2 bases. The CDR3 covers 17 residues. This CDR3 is CASMGASGRPHTDTQYF. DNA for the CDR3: TGTGCCAGCATGGGGGCTAGCGGGAGGCCTCACACAGATACGCAGTATTTT. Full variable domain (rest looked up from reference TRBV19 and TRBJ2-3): DGGITQSPKYLFRKEGQNVTLSCEQNLNHDAMYWYRQDPGQGLRLIYYSQIVNDFQKGDIAEGYSVSREKKESFPLTVTSAQKNPTAFYLCASMGASGRPHTDTQYFGPGTRLTVL.

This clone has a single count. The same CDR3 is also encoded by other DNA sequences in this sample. CDR3 DNA sequence: TGTGCCAGCAGCTCCGGACAGGGCTATGGCTACACCTTC. Translating gives CASSSGQGYGYTF. This chain joins TRBV7-9 and TRBJ1-2, with TRBD1 matching 8 bases. Germline CDR1 SEHNR, CDR2 FQNEAQ (reference sequence). The CDR3 contains 13 residues. Germline trimming cut 4 bases from V and 4 bases from J; bases unmatched to any gene: 2.

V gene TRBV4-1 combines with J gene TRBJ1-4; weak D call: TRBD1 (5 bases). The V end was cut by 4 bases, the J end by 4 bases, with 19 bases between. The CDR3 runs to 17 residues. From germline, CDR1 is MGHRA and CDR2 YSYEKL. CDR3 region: CASSRRKSGRDNEKLFF. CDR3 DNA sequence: TGCGCCAGCAGCCGACGAAAATCGGGACGGGATAATGAAAAACTGTTTTTT.

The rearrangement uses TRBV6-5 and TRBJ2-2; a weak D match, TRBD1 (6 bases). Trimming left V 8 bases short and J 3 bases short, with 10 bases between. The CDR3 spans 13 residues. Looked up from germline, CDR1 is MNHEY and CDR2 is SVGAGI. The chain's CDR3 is CASGRGYTGELFF. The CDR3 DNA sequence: TGTGCCAGCGGAAGGGGGTACACCGGGGAGCTGTTTTTT.

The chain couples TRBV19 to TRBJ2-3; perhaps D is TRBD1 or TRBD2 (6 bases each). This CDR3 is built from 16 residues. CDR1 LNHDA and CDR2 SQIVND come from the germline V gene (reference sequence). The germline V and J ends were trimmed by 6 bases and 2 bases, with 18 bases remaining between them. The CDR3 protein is CASRSTGGPVTDTQYF. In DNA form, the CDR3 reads TGTGCCAGTAGATCAACCGGGGGCCCCGTCACAGATACGCAGTATTTT. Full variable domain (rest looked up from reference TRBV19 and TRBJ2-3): DGGITQSPKYLFRKEGQNVTLSCEQNLNHDAMYWYRQDPGQGLRLIYYSQIVNDFQKGDIAEGYSVSREKKESFPLTVTSAQKNPTAFYLCASRSTGGPVTDTQYFGPGTRLTVL.

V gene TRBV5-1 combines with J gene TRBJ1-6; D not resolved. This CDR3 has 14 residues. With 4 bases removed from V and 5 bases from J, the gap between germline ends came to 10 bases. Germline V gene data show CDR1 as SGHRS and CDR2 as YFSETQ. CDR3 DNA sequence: TGCGCCAGCAGCCCGGTTGCGAATAATTCACCCCTCCACTTT. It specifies CASSPVANNSPLHF.

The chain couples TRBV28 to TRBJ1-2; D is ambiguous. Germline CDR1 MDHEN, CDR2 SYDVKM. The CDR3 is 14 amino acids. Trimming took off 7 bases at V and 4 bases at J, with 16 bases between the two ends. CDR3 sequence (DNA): TGTGCCAGCACCGTGGACCGGAGCTCCTATGGCTACACCTTC. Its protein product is CASTVDRSSYGYTF.